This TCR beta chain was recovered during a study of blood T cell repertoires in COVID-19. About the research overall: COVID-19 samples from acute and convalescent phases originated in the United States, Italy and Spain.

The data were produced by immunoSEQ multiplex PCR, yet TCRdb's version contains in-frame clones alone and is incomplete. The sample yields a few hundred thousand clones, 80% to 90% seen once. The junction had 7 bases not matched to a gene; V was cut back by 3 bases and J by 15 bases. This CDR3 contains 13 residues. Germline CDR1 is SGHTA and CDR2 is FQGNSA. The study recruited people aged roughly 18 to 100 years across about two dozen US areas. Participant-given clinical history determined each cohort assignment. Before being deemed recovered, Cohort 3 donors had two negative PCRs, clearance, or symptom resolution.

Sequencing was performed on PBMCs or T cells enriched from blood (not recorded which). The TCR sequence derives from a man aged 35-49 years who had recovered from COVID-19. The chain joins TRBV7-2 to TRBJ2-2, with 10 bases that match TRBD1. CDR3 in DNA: TGTGCCAGCAGCTTGGGGGGACAGGGGTTGATGTTTTTT. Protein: CASSLGGQGLMFF.